The 5 T cell receptor beta chains below come from one sample, sequenced in a study of shared clonotypes between healthy human individuals. Clones were read by immunoSEQ multiplex PCR, and TCRdb kept only the in-frame ones, dropping some. The sample carries 600,000 to 750,000 clones, more than 70% recorded once. Sequenced input: memory CD4+ T cells sorted from blood. Regarding subset: CD45RA-negative fraction. These receptors were taken from a woman younger than 45 in good health.

The J gene is TRBJ2-7, the V gene TRBV6-5; D possibly corresponds to TRBD2 (6 bases). V was trimmed by 6 bases and J by 0 bases, leaving 12 bases between them. This CDR3 is built from 14 residues. CDR1 MNHEY and CDR2 SVGAGI come from the germline V gene. Written as DNA, the CDR3 is TGTGCCAGCAGCCGAGGACTAAACTCCTACGAGCAGTACTTC. Its protein product is CASSRGLNSYEQYF.

The chain recombines TRBV7-9 with TRBJ2-5, with a possible D match to TRBD1 (5 bases). The CDR3 is 15 amino acids. Per the germline V gene, CDR1 is SEHNR and CDR2 is FQNEAQ (reference sequence). Trimming took off 2 bases at V and 0 bases at J, with 10 bases between the two ends. The CDR3 protein is CASSLTGEYQETQYF. CDR3 nucleotide sequence: TGTGCCAGCAGCTTAACAGGAGAGTACCAAGAGACCCAGTACTTC. Based on the CDR3 plus reference TRBV7-9 and TRBJ2-5, the full variable domain is DTGVSQNPRHKITKRGQNVTFRCDPISEHNRLYWYRQTLGQGPEFLTYFQNEAQLEKSRLLSDRFSAERPKGSFSTLEIQRTEQGDSAMYLCASSLTGEYQETQYFGPGTRLLVL.

The chain employs TRBV20-1 and TRBJ2-1; D is undetermined. This CDR3 has 11 residues. V was shortened by 5 bases and J by 8 bases, with 10 bases between the two germline ends. The germline CDR1 and CDR2 sequences are DFQATT and SNEGSKA (reference sequence). CDR3 sequence reads: CSAGKFHEQFF. CDR3 nucleotides: TGCAGTGCTGGAAAATTCCATGAGCAGTTCTTC.

The V and J genes are TRBV14 and TRBJ2-1, with 7 bases identical to TRBD2. Losses at the gene ends were 7 bases for V and 1 base for J; bases not matched to a gene: 7. This CDR3 spans 15 amino acids. Germline loops: CDR1 SGHDN, CDR2 FVKESK. CDR3 nucleotide sequence: TGTGCCAGCACCCAGGGAGCGGGATCCTACAATGAGCAGTTCTTC. Protein product: CASTQGAGSYNEQFF.

This clone was seen a few times. The chain couples TRBV7-3 to TRBJ2-2, with a possible D match to TRBD2 (6 bases). The CDR3 spans 16 residues. Germline-derived CDR1 and CDR2 are SGHTA and FQGTGA. The germline V and J ends were trimmed by 5 bases and 0 bases, with 13 bases remaining between them. The CDR3, as DNA: TGTGCCAGCAGCCCGTTAGCGGTCGCGAACACCGGGGAGCTGTTTTTT. It specifies CASSPLAVANTGELFF.